Below, 18 T cell receptor beta chains from the same sample are listed, as sequenced in a study of early T cells in non-severe SARS-CoV-2 infection. TCRdb recomputed calls from the 5' RACE reads with MiXCR, one row per CDR3 protein. Among tens of thousands of distinct CDR3 sequences listed, approximately 12% were seen once. Sequencing was carried out using whole blood. The receptors come from an adult who was a healthcare worker with PCR-confirmed SARS-CoV-2 infection or an uninfected control (not recorded which).

This clonotype has at least ten counts. The rearrangement joins TRBV6-5 to TRBJ1-2; D unresolved. V was cut by 6 bases and J by 6 bases, with 14 bases left in between. CDR1 and CDR2 (germline): MNHEY, SVGAGI. The CDR3 runs to 13 residues. The CDR3 sequence: CASSRSPGDGYTF. The CDR3 region has the DNA TGTGCCAGCAGCCGGAGCCCCGGAGATGGCTACACCTTC.

This clonotype has only a few counts. The J gene is TRBJ2-1, the V gene TRBV12-3 or TRBV12-4, with 7 nucleotides matching TRBD2. V lost 5 bases, J lost 0 bases, and 4 bases stayed unmatched. CDR3 length: 15 amino acids. DNA of the CDR3: TGTGCCAGCAGTCACAAGCGGGGCTCCTACAATGAGCAGTTCTTC. This sequence encodes CASSHKRGSYNEQFF.

This clonotype was observed a handful of times. CDR3 DNA: TGTGCCAGCAGTCCCCAGGGGGCGAGGGACACTGAAGCTTTCTTT. Translation gives CASSPQGARDTEAFF. The V and J genes are TRBV12-3 or TRBV12-4 and TRBJ1-1; 8 bases agree with TRBD1. The CDR3 totals 15 residues. V lost 5 bases and J lost 3; bases outside the gene matches: 8.

This chain connects TRBV2 to TRBJ2-1; perhaps TRBD2 as D (6 bases). CDR1 and CDR2 (germline): SNHLY, FYNNEI. The CDR3 totals 15 residues. The V end lost 8 bases, the J end lost 4 bases, and 18 bases lay between the germline ends. The CDR3 spells CASLPERGRYNEQFF. The CDR3 bases are TGTGCCAGCCTCCCGGAACGGGGGAGATACAATGAGCAGTTCTTC. The variable domain in full, completed from reference TRBV2 and TRBJ2-1, reads EPEVTQTPSHQVTQMGQEVILRCVPISNHLYFYWYRQILGQKVEFLVSFYNNEISEKSEIFDDQFSVERPDGSNFTLKIRSTKLEDSAMYFCASLPERGRYNEQFFGPGTRLTVL.

This clonotype has ten or more counts. The V call is TRBV18, the J call TRBJ1-2, with a tentative D call TRBD1 (5 bases). The germline CDR1 and CDR2 sequences are KGHSH and LQKENI. Trimming took off 1 base at V and 1 base at J, with 10 bases between the two ends. The CDR3 is 15 amino acids. CDR3 sequence reads: CASSPRPGLNYGYTF. The CDR3 coding sequence is TGTGCCAGCTCACCACGTCCAGGGCTTAACTATGGCTACACCTTC.

Many counts were recorded for this clonotype. This chain joins TRBV7-9 and TRBJ2-1, with 11 positions matching TRBD2. This CDR3 has 16 amino acids. Per the germline V gene, CDR1 is SEHNR and CDR2 is FQNEAQ (reference sequence). J was trimmed by 4 bases and V by 1 base; bases with no gene match: 3. The CDR3, as DNA: TGTGCCAGCAGCTTAGAGGGACTAGCGGAATACAATGAGCAGTTCTTC. Translation gives CASSLEGLAEYNEQFF.

The chain couples TRBV6-5 to TRBJ1-2, with 10 bases aligning to TRBD1. V lost 2 bases, J lost 7 bases, and 4 bases stayed unmatched. There are 14 residues in the CDR3. Germline CDR1 and CDR2: MNHEY and SVGAGI. The DNA for the CDR3 is TGTGCCAGCAGTTACGGGACAGGGGTGGCTGGCTACACCTTC. Translated: CASSYGTGVAGYTF.

Worth noting for this clonotype: A clone one base away is much larger, so this may be a read error. The V gene is TRBV7-3, the J gene TRBJ2-7; maybe TRBD1 (5 bases). The CDR3 is 14 residues long. Germline assignment: CDR1 SGHTA and CDR2 FQGTGA. Trimming took 8 bases from V and 6 from J, leaving 20 bases between them. The CDR3 loop is CASGSSHLGREQYF. The CDR3 nucleotides read TGTGCCAGCGGCTCCAGTCATTTGGGGCGCGAGCAGTACTTC.

This clonotype has a count of ten or more. The chain is built from TRBV7-8 and TRBJ2-1, with 8 bases identical to TRBD1. Trimming cost V 2 bases and J 7 bases; bases outside gene matches: 13. The CDR3 length is 17 residues. Germline assignment: CDR1 SGHVS and CDR2 FQNEAQ. The CDR3 nucleotides are TGTGCCAGCAGCTTAAGGGGGCAGGGGGCGCCCCGGAATGAGCAGTTCTTC. Amino acids: CASSLRGQGAPRNEQFF. Full variable domain (missing parts from reference TRBV7-8 and TRBJ2-1): GAGVSQSPRYKVAKRGQDVALRCDPISGHVSLFWYQQALGQGPEFLTYFQNEAQLDKSGLPSDRFFAERPEGSVSTLKIQRTQQEDSAVYLCASSLRGQGAPRNEQFFGPGTRLTVL.

This clonotype was seen at least ten times. The chain has TRBV20-1 and TRBJ2-7; D is unclear. The germline V gene encodes CDR1 DFQATT and CDR2 SNEGSKA (reference sequence). Trimming stripped 3 bases from V and 0 bases from J, with 15 bases between. The CDR3 has 15 residues. CDR3 DNA sequence: TGCAGTGCTAGTAACGTCGGCCTTAGCTCCTACGAGCAGTACTTC. Translation gives CSASNVGLSSYEQYF.

This clonotype was seen repeatedly, ten times or more. J is TRBJ2-2 and V is TRBV12-3 or TRBV12-4, with D maybe TRBD1 (5 bases). The V gene lost 4 bases and the J gene lost 6 bases, with 15 bases spanning the gap. This CDR3 comprises 15 residues. The CDR3 DNA reads TGTGCCAGCAGTTCCGGACAAGGGTGGGCCGGGGAGCTGTTTTTT. This translates into CASSSGQGWAGELFF.

The table lists this clonotype with a few counts. The chain is built from TRBV6-2 or TRBV6-3 and TRBJ1-6, with 7 bases identical to TRBD1. CDR1 and CDR2 from the germline V gene are MNHEY and SVGEGT. This CDR3 is built from 12 residues. The V segment lost 8 bases and the J segment 5 bases; nucleotides outside the gene matches: 0. CDR3 DNA: TGTGCCAGCGGACAGGATAATTCACCCCTCCACTTT. It yields the protein CASGQDNSPLHF.

The sample holds many counts of this clonotype. The chain employs TRBV29-1 and TRBJ2-7, with 7 bases aligning to TRBD1. V shed 4 bases and J 0 bases; nucleotides not matched to a gene: 6. Germline-derived CDR1 and CDR2 are SQVTM and ANQGSEA. This CDR3 is built from 14 residues. In DNA form, the CDR3 reads TGCAGCGTTGTTTCGACAGGGAGCTCCTACGAGCAGTACTTC. Its protein product is CSVVSTGSSYEQYF.

This rearrangement joins TRBV4-2 to TRBJ2-7, with 8 bases matching TRBD2. This CDR3 contains 18 residues. Germline CDR1 is LGHNA and CDR2 is YNFKEQ. J lost 2 bases, V lost 0 bases, and 12 bases had no gene match. The CDR3 DNA follows: TGTGCCAGCAGCCAAGATCTTGGGGTAGCGGGGACTACCTACGAGCAGTACTTC. Its protein product is CASSQDLGVAGTTYEQYF.

This clonotype was picked up many times. CDR3 bases: TGTGCCAGCAGCTTAGAAGGCGGGCTAGGGAGCGGGGAGCTGTTTTTT. Translation gives CASSLEGGLGSGELFF. The chain couples TRBV11-2 to TRBJ2-2; a weak D match, TRBD2 (5 bases). The CDR3 consists of 16 residues. Germline CDR1 and CDR2: SGHAT and FQNNGV. V lost 0 bases and J 7 bases, leaving 15 bases between the germline ends.

The rearrangement links TRBV24-1 to TRBJ2-7; D unclear. V was shortened by 7 bases and J by 0 bases, with 12 bases between the two germline ends. The CDR3 extends over 14 amino acids. Germline values: CDR1 KGHDR, CDR2 SFDVKD. The CDR3 bases are TGTGCCACCAGGGCTGGATTTAGCTCCTACGAGCAGTACTTC. This gives the protein CATRAGFSSYEQYF.

The CDR3 nucleotides are TGTGCCAGCAGTTTCTCCTCCTATGGCTACACCTTC. Translated: CASSFSSYGYTF. This chain links TRBV6-2 or TRBV6-3 with TRBJ1-2; D uncertain. The CDR3 consists of 12 residues. Germline loops: CDR1 MNHEY, CDR2 SVGEGT. V dropped 4 bases and J dropped 4 bases, with 7 bases sitting between them.

The chain employs TRBV10-3 and TRBJ1-2, with D uncertain. The CDR3 spans 14 residues. Germline loops: CDR1 ENHRY, CDR2 SYGVKD. Trimming removed 4 bases from V and 0 bases from J, with 9 bases in between. CDR3 amino acids: CAISAGPTNYGYTF. Here the CDR3 DNA reads TGTGCCATCAGTGCCGGGCCGACTAACTATGGCTACACCTTC.